These T cell receptor beta chains were read from a single sample in a study of T cell changes during pregnancy in multiple sclerosis. Libraries were prepared by immunoSEQ multiplex PCR; TCRdb keeps only in-frame clonotypes and omits some of them. The data show 90,000 to 95,000 clones, about 93% seen once. Sequencing used peripheral blood, obtained in the first trimester of pregnancy. The receptors were sampled from a female donor with multiple sclerosis, enrolled in a pregnancy study. Both conserved end residues are part of each CDR3. D genes are given only for firm matches. Only part of the rows carry a size: once, few, many, or a class if the clone is expanded.

d_gene | abundance | j_gene | v_gene | CDR3aa | CDR3nt
TRBD1 | . | TRBJ1-2 | TRBV5-6 | CASGEQDREHYGYTF | TGTGCCAGCGGGGAACAGGACAGGGAACACTATGGCTACACCTTC
. | . | TRBJ1-5 | TRBV13 | CASSRGSQPQHF | TGTGCCAGCAGCAGGGGCAGTCAGCCCCAGCATTTT
. | many | TRBJ2-7 | TRBV5-1 | CASSPDSEQYF | TGCGCCAGCAGCCCTGACAGCGAGCAGTACTTC
. | . | TRBJ1-3 | TRBV5-8 | CASSGEDRSGNTIYF | TGTGCCAGCAGCGGTGAGGACAGATCTGGAAACACCATATATTTT
. | . | TRBJ2-7 | TRBV27 | CASSPSPGPYEQYF | TGTGCCAGCAGTCCCTCCCCCGGTCCCTACGAGCAGTACTTC
TRBD2 | . | TRBJ2-3 | TRBV13 | CASSLGVGTSLNF | TGTGCCAGCAGCTTAGGTGTGGGGACTAGTTTGAATTTT
TRBD1 | . | TRBJ1-6 | TRBV7-9 | CASSGRGQVYNSPLHF | TGTGCCAGCAGCGGGCGGGGACAGGTCTATAATTCACCCCTCCACTTT
. | . | TRBJ2-7 | TRBV6-1 | CASSEAEVPAF | TGTGCCAGCAGTGAAGCTGAGGTACCAGCCTTC
. | . | TRBJ1-2 | TRBV20-1 | CSPAAGAGYTF | TGCAGTCCAGCAGCAGGGGCTGGCTACACCTTC
TRBD1 | . | TRBJ2-1 | TRBV5-1 | CASSSGQGLSYNEQFF | TGCGCCAGCAGCTCGGGACAGGGGCTTTCGTACAATGAGCAGTTCTTC
. | once | TRBJ1-1 | TRBV29-1 | CSVFEGNTEAFF | TGCAGCGTATTTGAGGGGAACACTGAAGCTTTCTTT
. | . | TRBJ1-1 | TRBV29-1 | CSVEDWQGPGNTEAFF | TGCAGCGTTGAAGATTGGCAGGGGCCGGGAAACACTGAAGCTTTCTTT
. | . | TRBJ1-5 | TRBV7-9 | CASSLDYPLSGDQTQHF | TGTGCCAGCAGCTTAGATTACCCCCTTTCGGGGGATCAGACCCAGCATTTT
. | . | TRBJ2-3 | TRBV6-1 | CASSERTGDTQYF | TGTGCCAGCAGTGAACGGACTGGGGATACGCAGTATTTT
TRBD1 | . | TRBJ1-1 | TRBV7-9 | CASETGDRGNTEAFF | TGTGCCAGCGAGACGGGGGACAGGGGGAACACTGAAGCTTTCTTT
. | . | TRBJ1-6 | TRBV7-9 | CASSLGQPSSYNSPLHF | TGTGCCAGCAGCCTGGGACAACCGAGCTCCTATAATTCACCCCTCCACTTT
TRBD1 | . | TRBJ1-6 | TRBV4-1 | CASSLGTVQSPLHF | TGCGCCAGCAGCCTCGGGACAGTCCAATCACCCCTCCACTTT
TRBD1 | . | TRBJ1-1 | TRBV27 | CATSGGSGVAEAFF | TGTGCCACGTCAGGGGGCAGTGGGGTCGCTGAAGCTTTCTTT
. | . | TRBJ1-2 | TRBV14 | CASSLGHRTSFYGYTF | TGTGCCAGCAGCCTCGGACATCGAACTTCTTTCTATGGCTACACCTTC
. | . | TRBJ1-2 | TRBV6-1 | CASRGLTPGYTF | TGTGCCAGCAGGGGACTCACGCCTGGCTACACCTTC
. | many | TRBJ2-7 | TRBV5-4 | CASSFDEGARGEQYF | TGTGCCAGCAGCTTCGATGAGGGGGCGCGGGGCGAGCAGTACTTC
TRBD1 | . | TRBJ2-7 | TRBV27 | CAVIGQGDEQYF | TGTGCCGTAATAGGACAGGGGGACGAGCAGTACTTC
TRBD1 | . | TRBJ2-7 | TRBV25-1 | CASSEANRGRYEQYF | TGTGCCAGCAGTGAAGCGAACAGGGGGCGGTACGAGCAGTACTTC
. | . | TRBJ2-7 | TRBV10-3 | CAISESREGAYEQYF | TGTGCCATCAGTGAGTCGAGAGAGGGGGCCTACGAGCAGTACTTC
. | . | TRBJ2-1 | TRBV4-1 | CASSQGPGEGSYNEQFF | TGCGCCAGCAGCCAAGGGCCAGGGGAAGGCTCCTACAATGAGCAGTTCTTC
TRBD1 | . | TRBJ2-1 | TRBV6-5 | CASSNGQGAYNEQFF | TGTGCCAGCAGCAATGGACAGGGGGCCTACAATGAGCAGTTCTTC
TRBD2 | once | TRBJ2-1 | TRBV10-3 | CAIKGSGDNNEQFF | TGTGCCATCAAGGGTAGCGGGGATAACAATGAGCAGTTCTTC
. | . | TRBJ1-5 | TRBV6-1 | CASSVGTGSNQPQHF | TGTGCCAGCAGTGTGGGTACAGGTAGCAATCAGCCCCAGCATTTT
. | . | TRBJ1-5 | TRBV7-2 | CASSLAGRPSRNVPQHF | TGTGCCAGCAGCTTAGCGGGCAGGCCCTCCCGCAATGTGCCCCAGCATTTT